This TCR beta chain was profiled in a study of graft-versus-host responses after intestinal transplantation. The wider study: Transplantation in recipients was multivisceral, liver-intestinal, or isolated intestinal. Uniformly, recipients were administered anti-thymocyte globulin induction with subsequent tacrolimus and steroids for around three years. Study-wide results and caveats: Recipient-marrow GvH clones were detected, some having first appeared in ileum or blood. Declines in HvG clones occurring early post-transplant were associated with peak circulating GvH clone levels.

Irradiated, violet-dye-labeled stimulators (around 200,000) were plated alongside around 200,000 CFSE-labeled responders. Trimming pared 3 bases from V and 4 bases from J, leaving 9 bases between. This CDR3 is 13 amino acids long. The V gene's germline CDR1 is SEHNR and CDR2 FQNEAQ (reference sequence). Sequencing was performed with immunoSEQ multiplex PCR; in TCRdb, only in-frame clones are kept and a portion is missing. The sample lists several thousand clones; roughly 30% were seen once. This chain uses TRBV7-9 with TRBJ1-2; D is unclear. The specimen comprised alloreactive CD8+ T cells from a mixed lymphocyte reaction culture, sampled before transplantation. As to subset: CFSE-low proliferating T cells sorted from roughly six-day pre-transplant mixed lymphocyte reaction (GvH or HvG direction). This receptor was identified in a human patient who was an organ donor for intestinal transplantation. The CDR3, as DNA: TGTGCCAGCAGCTTCGAGGGCCTCTATGGCTACACCTTC. Residues: CASSFEGLYGYTF.